This entry describes one T cell receptor (beta chain). What it recognizes is unknown. Germline values: CDR1 SGHDN, CDR2 FVKESK. CDR3 length equals 15 residues. Trimming removed 3 bases from V and 0 bases from J, with 11 bases in between. The data stem from a study of T cells in narcolepsy. Study-wide context: Patients with NT1 or NT2 and healthy control donors were enrolled.

Findings and caveats of the study: Some memory CD4+ repertoires had no autoreactive clone sequences. Healthy controls reportedly lacked the autoreactive clonotypes serially found in patients' blood. HCRT-specific and TRIB2-specific autoreactive clonotypes appeared among same-patient CSF and blood CD4+ clonotypes.

Here immunoSEQ multiplex PCR was the method, and the copy in TCRdb shows in-frame clones only, minus some. The sample lists roughly 23,000 clones, roughly four fifths occurring once. Sequenced sample: memory (CD45RA-) CD4+ T cells from blood. The chain uses TRBV14 and TRBJ1-2; D may be TRBD1 (5 bases). The source is a human donor in good health. CDR3 in amino acids: CASSQSGPTNYGYTF. The CDR3 region has the DNA TGTGCCAGCAGCCAGTCGGGACCCACTAACTATGGCTACACCTTC.